These 25 T cell receptor beta chains came from one sample sequenced in a study of CD8+CD57+ T cells in acquired aplastic anemia. Genomic DNA, the template, was used for profiling of the TCR beta VDJ and CDR3. A single record per CDR3 protein comes from TCRdb applying MiXCR to the reads. There are 150,000 or so distinct CDR3 sequences in the sample; roughly 48% occur only once, and 1.1% lies in the top ten. Before being chosen for sequencing, patients had shown CD8+CD57+ cell expansion by flow cytometry. The sequenced sample was sorted CD4+, CD8+, or CD8+CD57+ T cells (not recorded which) from PBMCs. The receptors were sampled from a human donor with aplastic anemia.

The genes are TRBV6-1 and TRBJ2-2; the match to TRBD2 covers 10 bases. The CDR3 totals 18 residues. V was clipped by 4 bases and J by 3 bases; unmatched bases: 11. Germline CDR1 and CDR2: MNHNS and SASEGT. In DNA, the CDR3 is TGTGCCAGCAGTGGGGGGTGGGAGCGGGGGGGCCACACCGGGGAGCTGTTTTTT. Its protein is CASSGGWERGGHTGELFF.

The chain is built from TRBV11-2 and TRBJ2-1, with D possibly matching TRBD2 (6 bases). CDR1 and CDR2 (germline): SGHAT, FQNNGV. The CDR3 extends over 16 amino acids. V was shortened by 4 bases and J by 4 bases, with 17 bases between the two germline ends. CDR3 residues: CASSSSPPGGYNEQFF. Here the CDR3 DNA reads TGTGCCAGCAGCTCTAGCCCCCCCGGGGGATACAATGAGCAGTTCTTC. Variable domain in full (rest from reference TRBV11-2 and TRBJ2-1): EAGVAQSPRYKIIEKRQSVAFWCNPISGHATLYWYQQILGQGPKLLIQFQNNGVVDDSQLPKDRFSAERLKGVDSTLKIQPAKLEDSAVYLCASSSSPPGGYNEQFFGPGTRLTVL.

In this sample, this clonotype turned up many times. The rearrangement joins TRBV12-3 or TRBV12-4 to TRBJ1-5, with a tentative D call TRBD1 (5 bases). The CDR3 is 13 residues long. V was clipped by 2 bases and J by 4 bases, with 6 bases between them. CDR3 sequence (DNA): TGTGCCAGCAGTTTACCAGGGAATCAGCCCCAGCATTTT. The encoded protein is CASSLPGNQPQHF.

This clonotype was counted ten times or more. The rearrangement joins TRBV9 to TRBJ2-6; D is possibly TRBD1 (5 bases). V lost 3 bases and J lost 0, with 16 bases in between. The CDR3 is 18 residues long. Per the germline V gene, CDR1 is SGDLS and CDR2 is YYNGEE. The CDR3: CASSADTSRTSGANVLTF. The CDR3 bases are TGTGCCAGCAGCGCGGACACCAGTAGAACCTCTGGGGCCAACGTCCTGACTTTC.

This clonotype appeared many times. V is TRBV9 and J is TRBJ2-5; D is tentatively TRBD1 or TRBD2 (6 bases each). V lost 3 bases, J lost 7 bases, and 16 bases lay in between. Germline CDR1 and CDR2: SGDLS and YYNGEE. CDR3 size: 14 residues. CDR3 sequence: CASSAGDGRGTQYF. Written as DNA, the CDR3 is TGTGCCAGCAGCGCAGGGGATGGGCGGGGGACCCAGTACTTC.

Many counts were recorded for this clonotype. The V call is TRBV6-1, the J call TRBJ1-2; D possibly corresponds to TRBD1 (6 bases). CDR1 MNHNS and CDR2 SASEGT come from the germline V gene. V was cut by 11 bases and J by 8 bases, with 21 bases left in between. CDR3 size: 13 residues. The CDR3 sequence is CAARAAGEGGYTF. DNA of the CDR3: TGTGCCGCAAGGGCGGCAGGGGAAGGCGGCTACACCTTC.

This clonotype was detected many times. A much more abundant neighbour one base away suggests this may be a read error. The V gene is TRBV3-1, the J gene TRBJ1-1; tentatively, D is TRBD1 (5 bases). The CDR3 runs to 13 residues. V was pared by 4 bases and J by 1 base, with 7 bases between. Germline assignment: CDR1 LGHDT and CDR2 YNNKEL (reference sequence). CDR3 protein: CASSRDGNTEAFF. The CDR3 DNA is TGTGCCAGCAGCCGGGACGGGAACACTGAAGCTTTCTTT.

The chain links TRBV7-9 to TRBJ2-7; TRBD2 might be the D (5 bases). Per germline, CDR1 SEHNR and CDR2 FQNEAQ (reference sequence). This CDR3 region has 12 residues. Trimming took 4 bases from V and 2 from J, leaving 6 bases between them. DNA for the CDR3: TGTGCCAGCAGCTCGAGGGCCTACGAGCAGTACTTC. It encodes CASSSRAYEQYF. Full variable domain (rest looked up from reference TRBV7-9 and TRBJ2-7): DTGVSQNPRHKITKRGQNVTFRCDPISEHNRLYWYRQTLGQGPEFLTYFQNEAQLEKSRLLSDRFSAERPKGSFSTLEIQRTEQGDSAMYLCASSSRAYEQYFGPGTRLTVT.

CDR3 in amino acids: CASSTGGTTSSPLHF. The CDR3 nucleotides read TGTGCCAGCTCCACAGGGGGGACCACGAGTTCACCCCTCCACTTT. The chain is built from TRBV19 and TRBJ1-6; 8 bases line up with TRBD1. The J segment lost 9 bases and the V segment lost 9 bases, leaving 13 bases of the junction unmatched. CDR3 size: 15 residues. Germline CDR1 is LNHDA and CDR2 is SQIVND (reference sequence).

The chain has TRBV19 and TRBJ1-1; the match to TRBD1 covers 7 bases. Unmatched junction bases numbered 8, after V lost 5 bases and J lost 11 bases. The CDR3 spans 12 residues. The germline gives CDR1 LNHDA, CDR2 SQIVND (reference sequence). CDR3 nucleotide sequence: TGTGCCAGTAGTCCACAGGGGAAGTTGGCTTTCTTT. It specifies CASSPQGKLAFF.

The chain has TRBV15 and TRBJ1-1, with D unclear. V was clipped by 0 bases and J by 6 bases, with 8 bases between them. In germline, CDR1 is LNHNV, CDR2 YYDKDF (reference sequence). This CDR3 region has 13 residues. The CDR3 region has the DNA TGTGCCACCAGCAGAGATCTGGTAGCTGAAGCTTTCTTT. Translated: CATSRDLVAEAFF. The variable domain in full, with the rest retrieved from reference TRBV15 and TRBJ1-1, is DAMVIQNPRYQVTQFGKPVTLSCSQTLNHNVMYWYQQKSSQAPKLLFHYYDKDFNNEADTPDNFQSRRPNTSFCFLDIRSPGLGDTAMYLCATSRDLVAEAFFGQGTRLTVV.

Notes on this clonotype: The junction does not match germline at one end; this may be a read error. The chain carries TRBV7-7 and TRBJ1-1; D is uncertain. The CDR3 extends over 13 amino acids. Germline V CDR1 and CDR2: SSHAT, FNYEAQ (reference sequence). CDR3 nucleotides: TGTGCTAGCAGCCCGTCTCCGAACACTGAAGCTTTCTTT. Protein product: CASSPSPNTEAFF.

This clonotype was counted a few times. The chain is built from TRBV10-3 and TRBJ2-7; D possibly corresponds to TRBD2 (5 bases). V dropped 1 base and J dropped 3 bases, with 13 bases sitting between them. This CDR3 region has 15 residues. Looked up from germline, CDR1 is ENHRY and CDR2 is SYGVKD. CDR3 residues: CAISELKEGYYEQYF. CDR3 coding DNA: TGTGCCATCAGTGAGTTGAAAGAGGGTTACTACGAGCAGTACTTC.

This clonotype occurred many times. This chain connects TRBV6-1 to TRBJ2-5; D unresolved. V was clipped by 4 bases and J by 5 bases, with 11 bases between them. This CDR3 is built from 13 residues. From germline, CDR1 is MNHNS and CDR2 SASEGT. CDR3 region: CASSGRVGETQYF. Written as DNA, the CDR3 is TGTGCCAGCAGTGGTAGGGTGGGTGAGACCCAGTACTTC.

This clonotype was counted at least ten times. The chain employs TRBV4-2 and TRBJ2-7, with TRBD2 matching over 7 bases. The trim removed 5 bases at V and 0 bases at J, leaving 7 bases unmatched. The germline gives CDR1 LGHNA, CDR2 YNFKEQ. The CDR3 is made up of 15 amino acids. The CDR3 spells CASSGQRGFSYEQYF. Written as DNA, the CDR3 is TGTGCCAGCAGCGGGCAGCGGGGTTTCTCCTACGAGCAGTACTTC.

The chain carries TRBV5-1 and TRBJ2-7; TRBD2 is a possible D gene (5 bases). Looked up from germline, CDR1 is SGHRS and CDR2 is YFSETQ. CDR3 length: 14 residues. V gave up 0 bases and J gave up 4 bases, with 11 bases separating them. DNA for the CDR3: TGCGCCAGCAGCTTGGGAGCGAGGGCTTACGAGCAGTACTTC. Its protein product is CASSLGARAYEQYF.

This chain's CDR3 is CASCAGGNTEAFF. The CDR3 coding sequence is TGTGCCAGCTGCGCAGGCGGGAACACTGAAGCTTTCTTT. The chain employs TRBV7-8 and TRBJ1-1; D ambiguous. Trimming took 8 bases from V and 1 from J, leaving 11 bases between them. Germline V CDR1 and CDR2: SGHVS, FQNEAQ. CDR3 length: 13 residues.

As concerns this clonotype: A clone one base away is much larger, so this may be a read error. The V and J genes are TRBV12-3 or TRBV12-4 and TRBJ2-2, with 7 positions matching TRBD2. The CDR3 is 15 amino acids. In DNA form, the CDR3 reads TGTGCCAGCAGTATATATCAGGGAGGGACCGGGGAGCTGCTTTTT. It translates to CASSIYQGGTGELLF.

Comment on this clonotype: A clone one base away is much larger, so this may be a read error. The chain joins TRBV6-1 to TRBJ2-1, with a tentative D call TRBD1 (6 bases). Looked up from germline, CDR1 is MNHNS and CDR2 is SASEGT. The CDR3 is made up of 15 amino acids. Trimming left V 5 bases short and J 0 bases short, with 11 bases between. The DNA for the CDR3 is TGTGCCAGCAGTAGGGACATGGACTCCTACAATGAGCAGTTCTTC. Translated: CASSRDMDSYNEQFF.

This sequence joins TRBV24-1 and TRBJ1-2, with TRBD1 as a possible D gene (5 bases). The germline CDR1 and CDR2 sequences are KGHDR and SFDVKD. This CDR3 comprises 13 residues. The V end was cut by 11 bases, the J end by 6 bases, with 18 bases between. The CDR3 bases are TGTGCCAGCAAGTGGAGGGGAGGAGATGGCTACACCTTC. This sequence encodes CASKWRGGDGYTF.

The sample holds a few counts of this clonotype. J is TRBJ1-6 and V is TRBV18; TRBD1 might be the D (6 bases). V lost 4 bases and J 4 bases, leaving 14 bases between the germline ends. CDR1 and CDR2 from the germline V gene are KGHSH and LQKENI. The length of the CDR3 is 16 residues. CDR3 sequence: CASSLTRGTYNSPLHF. In DNA form, the CDR3 reads TGTGCCAGCTCACTAACAAGGGGGACTTATAATTCACCCCTCCACTTT.

A remark on this clonotype: Being one base from a much bigger clone, this may be a read error. V is TRBV10-3 and J is TRBJ2-1, with TRBD2 matching over 7 bases. The CDR3 consists of 12 residues. Trimming removed 2 bases from V and 9 bases from J; junction bases left unmatched: 1. Germline CDR1 ENHRY, CDR2 SYGVKD. DNA of the CDR3: TGTGCCATCAGTGAGCGCGGGGGTGAGCAGTTCTTC. Translation gives CAISERGGEQFF.

The chain links TRBV12-5 to TRBJ2-7, with TRBD2 matching over 7 bases. The length of the CDR3 is 15 residues. The ends lost 0 bases at V and 5 bases at J; junction bases unmatched: 7. The germline V gene has CDR1 LGHNT and CDR2 FRNRAP. The CDR3, as DNA: TGTGCTAGTGGTTTGGTAGGCGGGAGTAGAGACGAGCAGTACTTC. Translated, it gives CASGLVGGSRDEQYF.

As concerns this clonotype: This clone may be a read error of a much larger clone one base away. The chain uses TRBV5-4 and TRBJ2-2, with TRBD2 as a possible D gene (7 bases). The CDR3 spans 16 residues. Germline V CDR1 and CDR2: SGHNT, YYREEE (reference sequence). Here the CDR3 reads CATNTGGRGGTGERFF. The CDR3 coding sequence is TGTGCAACGAATACGGGGGGCAGGGGAGGCACCGGGGAGCGGTTTTTT.

This clonotype was counted ten times or more. The chain has TRBV20-1 and TRBJ2-5; no firm D call. V was trimmed by 3 bases and J by 1 base, leaving 15 bases between them. CDR1 and CDR2 (germline): DFQATT, SNEGSKA (reference sequence). The CDR3 sequence is 15 residues long. CDR3 amino acids: CSARDGKGIQETQYF. Here the CDR3 DNA reads TGCAGTGCTAGGGACGGAAAGGGCATCCAAGAGACCCAGTACTTC.